One and the same sample provided the 8 T cell receptor beta chains below, sequenced in a study of early T cells in non-severe SARS-CoV-2 infection. TCRdb passed the 5' RACE reads through MiXCR, listing each CDR3 protein once. The sample contains some 80,000 distinct CDR3 sequences, approximately 12% of which appear only once. Material: whole blood, obtained at baseline. These receptors came from an adult who was a healthcare worker with PCR-confirmed SARS-CoV-2 infection or an uninfected control (not recorded which). The donor label of this sample is uncertain.

This clonotype was counted between two and nine times. This chain joins TRBV18 and TRBJ2-7; D possibly corresponds to TRBD2 (5 bases). Trimming took off 6 bases at V and 0 bases at J, with 9 bases between the two ends. This CDR3 contains 13 residues. Germline V lookup: CDR1 KGHSH, CDR2 LQKENI. The CDR3 loop reads CASSPGLSYEQYF. The CDR3 nucleotides are TGTGCCAGCTCCCCAGGACTCTCCTACGAGCAGTACTTC. Complete variable domain (other parts from reference TRBV18 and TRBJ2-7): NAGVMQNPRHLVRRRGQEARLRCSPMKGHSHVYWYRQLPEEGLKFMVYLQKENIIDESGMPKERFSAEFPKEGPSILRIQQVVRGDSAAYFCASSPGLSYEQYFGPGTRLTVT.

This clonotype was seen only a few times. V and J are TRBV7-6 and TRBJ1-1; possible D gene TRBD1, 5 bases. The germline CDR1 and CDR2 sequences are SGHVS and FNYEAQ. The V and J ends lost 5 bases and 3 bases respectively, with 10 bases between them. This CDR3 has 13 residues. The CDR3 DNA is TGTGCCAGCAGCCACGGGACCTACACTGAAGCTTTCTTT. Translation: CASSHGTYTEAFF. The variable domain in full, completed from reference TRBV7-6 and TRBJ1-1, reads GAGVSQSPRYKVTKRGQDVALRCDPISGHVSLYWYRQALGQGPEFLTYFNYEAQQDKSGLPNDRFSAERPEGSISTLTIQRTEQRDSAMYRCASSHGTYTEAFFGQGTRLTVV.

The gene calls are TRBV6-2 or TRBV6-3 and TRBJ2-5; D ambiguous. This CDR3 comprises 12 residues. Trimming took 4 bases from V and 5 from J, leaving 8 bases between them. Germline V gene sequence: CDR1 MNHEY, CDR2 SVGEGT. Here the CDR3 reads CASSFGMETQYF. CDR3 sequence (DNA): TGTGCCAGCAGTTTTGGGATGGAGACCCAGTACTTC.

This chain uses TRBV4-2 with TRBJ2-1; D ambiguous. The CDR3 spans 12 residues. CDR1 and CDR2 (germline): LGHNA, YNFKEQ. Trimming took off 1 base at V and 6 bases at J, with 4 bases between the two ends. The CDR3 loop is CASSQVFNEQFF. Here the CDR3 DNA reads TGTGCCAGCAGCCAAGTATTCAATGAGCAGTTCTTC.

This clonotype has a handful of counts. This rearrangement joins TRBV6-5 to TRBJ1-1; D not resolved. CDR3 length: 13 residues. Germline values: CDR1 MNHEY, CDR2 SVGAGI. Trimming left V 2 bases short and J 2 bases short, with 6 bases between. CDR3 coding DNA: TGTGCCAGCAGTTACCAGAGAAACACTGAAGCTTTCTTT. It yields the protein CASSYQRNTEAFF.

This clonotype came up many times. J is TRBJ1-1 and V is TRBV5-5; D not certain. Germline lookup yields CDR1 SGHKS and CDR2 YYEKEE (reference sequence). The V gene lost 2 bases and the J gene lost 2 bases, with 7 bases spanning the gap. The CDR3 is 13 residues long. The CDR3 loop reads CASSFGSNTEAFF. DNA of the CDR3: TGTGCCAGCAGCTTTGGAAGCAACACTGAAGCTTTCTTT.

The rearrangement uses TRBV11-2 and TRBJ2-3; no clear D gene. V was cut by 5 bases and J by 6 bases, with 15 bases left in between. From germline, CDR1 is SGHAT and CDR2 FQNNGV. This CDR3 spans 14 amino acids. CDR3 loop: CASSEWTGSDTQYF. CDR3 DNA sequence: TGTGCCAGCAGCGAATGGACGGGCAGTGATACGCAGTATTTT.

The chain links TRBV2 to TRBJ2-1, with D unclear. V shed 4 bases and J shed 8 bases, with 12 bases lying between them. Germline CDR1 SNHLY, CDR2 FYNNEI. The CDR3 loop spans 13 amino acids. The CDR3 region is CASSGSNSHEQFF. CDR3 coding DNA: TGTGCCAGCAGTGGTAGTAATTCCCATGAGCAGTTCTTC.